This TCR beta chain stems from a study of identical twins' blood T cells. TCRdb re-derived calls from the 5' RACE reads in MiXCR, one entry per CDR3 protein. The sample includes roughly 380,000 distinct CDR3 sequences, roughly 28% of them seen just once. Between the trimmed V and J ends, which lost 0 bases and 8 bases, there was a span of 10 bases. The CDR3 is 13 amino acids. CDR1 and CDR2 (germline): ENHRY, SYGVKD. In its sample, this clonotype was seen a few times. Specimen: PBMCs. The V and J genes are TRBV10-3 and TRBJ1-2, with D possibly TRBD1 on 6 matching bases. This TCR derives from a woman aged 18 to 55 in good health. The CDR3 here is CAISESAGEGYTF. The CDR3 coding sequence is TGTGCCATCAGTGAGTCGGCAGGGGAAGGCTACACCTTC.